This is a list of T cell receptor beta chains from one sample in a study of blood T cells in healthy people across ages. One entry per CDR3 protein, called by TCRdb with MiXCR from the 5' RACE reads. The sample holds around 800,000 distinct CDR3 sequences; around 24% are singletons and the top ten take around 3%. These records were also assigned to another study, of T cells of mothers and their children.

Sequencing was carried out using blood. The origin of the receptors is a boy aged 5-17 years in good health. CDR3s include the opening cysteine and the closing phenylalanine or tryptophan. D genes are given only for firm matches. Clone size appears in some rows only: once, few, many, or a class for an expanded clone.

v_gene	d_gene	j_gene	abundance	CDR3nt	CDR3aa
TRBV6-5	TRBD1	TRBJ1-5	-	TGTGCCAGCAGATCGGCGCGACAGGGGAAGAGGCAGCCCCAGCATTTT	CASRSARQGKRQPQHF
TRBV15	-	TRBJ2-7	-	TGTGCCACCAGCATGGACTACCGTAATACCTACGAGCAGTACTTC	CATSMDYRNTYEQYF
TRBV20-1	-	TRBJ1-2	-	TGCAGTGCTAGAGTGCCAGGCTCGGTCTATGGCTACACCTTC	CSARVPGSVYGYTF
TRBV9	-	TRBJ2-7	few	TGTGCCAGCAGCGCGGGGGACGGCTTCTACGAGCAGTACTTC	CASSAGDGFYEQYF
TRBV28	-	TRBJ2-3	-	TGTGCCAGCGCCTCTGGGGCTAGCACAGATACGCAGTATTTT	CASASGASTDTQYF
TRBV20-1	-	TRBJ2-2	few	TGCAGTGCTGGCGTCTATAACACCGGGGAGCTGTTTTTT	CSAGVYNTGELFF
TRBV4-1	-	TRBJ1-2	few	TGCGCCAGCAGCCAAGACCCCCTCGGACCAGGCTATGGCTACACCTTC	CASSQDPLGPGYGYTF
TRBV4-1	-	TRBJ1-4	-	TGCGCCAGCAGCCAAGTGTCCAGCGAAAAACTGTTTTTT	CASSQVSSEKLFF
TRBV29-1	TRBD1	TRBJ1-5	few	TGCAGCGTCAGGGGGGGGTCCGGGCAGCCCCAGCATTTT	CSVRGGSGQPQHF
TRBV2	-	TRBJ2-5	-	TGTGCCAGCAGTGAAGGCGGGACGGCCCGTGTGACCCAGTACTTC	CASSEGGTARVTQYF
TRBV4-1	-	TRBJ1-1	few	TGCGCCAGCAGCCAAAAACCACAGGGCTTGAACACTGAAGCTTCCTTT	CASSQKPQGLNTEASF
TRBV7-9	-	TRBJ2-1	few	TGTGCCAGCAGCTTAAAGGTCGTATATGAGCAGTTCTTC	CASSLKVVYEQFF
TRBV5-1	TRBD2	TRBJ2-3	many	TGCGCCAGCAGCTTGTCCAGCGGGGGTGGTACAGATACGCAGTATTTT	CASSLSSGGGTDTQYF
TRBV29-1	-	TRBJ2-5	few	TGCAGCGTTGGCCTTGGGGGGGGCCTATACCAAGAGACCCAGTACTTC	CSVGLGGGLYQETQYF
TRBV5-1	TRBD2	TRBJ2-5	-	TGCGCCAGCAGCTTGGCCTCCCATCAAGGGGAGGGCCAAGAGACCCAGTACTTC	CASSLASHQGEGQETQYF
TRBV12-3/TRBV12-4	-	TRBJ1-6	many	TGTGCCAGCAGTTTGCAGGGTTCACCCCTCCACTTT	CASSLQGSPLHF
TRBV20-1	TRBD1	TRBJ2-7	-	TGCAGTGCTACGCAACCGGACAGGGGGCTATACGAGCAGTACTTC	CSATQPDRGLYEQYF
TRBV4-1	-	TRBJ2-1	few	TGCGCCAGCAGCCAGGGACTTAGGGCCAATGAGCAGTTCTTC	CASSQGLRANEQFF
TRBV27	TRBD1	TRBJ2-7	-	TGTGCCAGCAGTCCCGAAACCGGGACAGGAGCCTACGAGCAGTACTTC	CASSPETGTGAYEQYF
TRBV12-3/TRBV12-4	TRBD1	TRBJ2-3	-	TGTGCCAGCACCACGGACAGGGGAGCGCAGTATTTT	CASTTDRGAQYF
TRBV20-1	-	TRBJ2-7	few	TGCAGTGCGTCCCTAGGATCATACAATGAGCAGTACTTC	CSASLGSYNEQYF
TRBV15	TRBD1	TRBJ2-1	-	TGTGCCACCAGCGGCCCGGACAGGGGGGATGAGCAGTTCTTC	CATSGPDRGDEQFF
TRBV4-1	-	TRBJ2-3	-	TGCGCCAGCAGCCAAGTCCAGGGGGGTGGTACAGATACGCAGTATTTT	CASSQVQGGGTDTQYF
TRBV4-1	-	TRBJ2-6	few	TGCGCCAGCAGCCAAGATCCCCCGGGGGTATCTGGGGCCAACGTCCTGACTTTC	CASSQDPPGVSGANVLTF
TRBV12-3/TRBV12-4	-	TRBJ2-5	many	TGTGCCAGCAGTTTAGTTGGGGGAGAGACCCAGTACTTC	CASSLVGGETQYF
TRBV6-5	TRBD1	TRBJ1-4	few	TGTGCCAGCAGTCCACAGGGGCTCGGGAATGAAAAACTGTTTTTT	CASSPQGLGNEKLFF
TRBV27	-	TRBJ1-2	-	TGTGCCAGCAGTCCACAAGGGATACAGGGCTACACCTTC	CASSPQGIQGYTF
TRBV12-3/TRBV12-4	TRBD2	TRBJ2-1	-	TGTGCCAGCAGTTTTAGGGGCGGGGGGGCGCAATCTCACCAGTTCTTC	CASSFRGGGAQSHQFF
TRBV6-1	TRBD1	TRBJ1-3	-	TGTGCCAGCAGTGCCCGGGACAGCAGACAAAACACCATATATTTT	CASSARDSRQNTIYF
TRBV29-1	-	TRBJ2-5	few	TGCAGCGTTGGTGCCTCCCAAGAGACCCAGTACTTC	CSVGASQETQYF
TRBV7-6	-	TRBJ1-3	-	TGTGCCAGCAGCTCCCCCAATGGAAACACCATATATTTT	CASSSPNGNTIYF
TRBV7-9	TRBD1	TRBJ1-4	few	TGTGCCAGCAGCTTAAGTAGACAGGGGGCATACTACGGTGAAAAACTGTTTTTT	CASSLSRQGAYYGEKLFF
TRBV12-3/TRBV12-4	TRBD1	TRBJ1-5	-	TGTGCCAGCACCAGGACAGGGGGACAGCCCCAGCATTTT	CASTRTGGQPQHF
TRBV6-6	-	TRBJ1-2	few	TGTGCCAGCAGTTACGCCAGGGGCGCTAACTATGGCTACACCTTC	CASSYARGANYGYTF
TRBV5-1	TRBD1	TRBJ1-2	-	TGCGCCAGCAGCCGCGACAGGGATCGAGGCTACACCTTC	CASSRDRDRGYTF
TRBV5-1	TRBD1	TRBJ1-2	-	TGCGCCAGCAAATGGGACAGAGGGAACTATGGCTACACCTTC	CASKWDRGNYGYTF
TRBV18	-	TRBJ2-1	few	TGTGCCAGCTCATTTAACCCTGGAGGGCCCTACAATGAGCAGTTCTTC	CASSFNPGGPYNEQFF
TRBV12-3/TRBV12-4	-	TRBJ2-3	-	TGTGCCAGCAGGCCATTTTCAGGGTTAACAGATACGCAGTATTTT	CASRPFSGLTDTQYF
TRBV6-5	TRBD1	TRBJ2-2	-	TGTGCCAGCAGCTCCTCCAGTGACAGGGTTGACACCGGGGAGCTGTTTTTT	CASSSSSDRVDTGELFF
TRBV4-2	TRBD2	TRBJ2-3	-	TGTGCCAGCAGCCAATTTGGGACTAGCGGGGGGACCACAGATACGCAGTATTTT	CASSQFGTSGGTTDTQYF
TRBV5-1	-	TRBJ1-4	many	TGCGCCAGCAGCTTAACTGCTTTTGCAACTAATGAAAAACTGTTTTTT	CASSLTAFATNEKLFF
TRBV2	-	TRBJ2-5	few	TGTGCCAGCACCCGGACAGAAGAGACCCAGTACTTC	CASTRTEETQYF
TRBV7-9	TRBD1	TRBJ2-7	few	TGTGCCAGCAGCGTAAGACAGGGCCTCGAGCAGTACTTC	CASSVRQGLEQYF
TRBV3-1	-	TRBJ2-7	-	TGTGCCAGCAGCCAAGTGGACAGCCTGGGGGAGCAGTACTTC	CASSQVDSLGEQYF
TRBV28	-	TRBJ2-4	few	TGTGCCAGCAGTTTATTCGGGGGCGCGCCCAAAAACATTCAGTACTTC	CASSLFGGAPKNIQYF
TRBV5-1	-	TRBJ2-1	many	TGCGCCAGCAGCTTGGTGAGCGGGTCCTACAATGAGCAGTTCTTC	CASSLVSGSYNEQFF
TRBV20-1	TRBD2	TRBJ2-3	-	TGCAGTGCTCGTAGCGGGAGGTATAGTGGCACAGATACGCAGTATTTT	CSARSGRYSGTDTQYF
TRBV7-2	-	TRBJ1-1	few	TGTGCCAGCAGCTTCCGGGGGGCTGGTGAAGCTTTCTTT	CASSFRGAGEAFF
TRBV24-1	-	TRBJ2-1	-	TGTGCCACCAGTGATTTGTTCGGGGATGAGCAGTTCTTC	CATSDLFGDEQFF
TRBV10-3	-	TRBJ2-7	few	TGTGCCATCAGTGAGTCTCCGGGGGCAGCCCACTACGAGCAGTACTTC	CAISESPGAAHYEQYF
TRBV7-2	-	TRBJ1-1	-	TGTGCCAGCAGCTCCGACAGCTTGAACACTGAAGCTTTCTTT	CASSSDSLNTEAFF
TRBV29-1	-	TRBJ1-1	few	TGCAGCGTTGCGAGAGGACAACGAAACACTGAAGCTTTCTTT	CSVARGQRNTEAFF
TRBV27	-	TRBJ2-7	few	TGTGCCAGCAGTTCGGGACCGAACCCGGACAAATACGAGCAGTACTTC	CASSSGPNPDKYEQYF
TRBV5-5	TRBD1	TRBJ2-2	many	TGTGCCAGCAGCTTGGGGACAGGCACCGGGGAGCTGTTTTTT	CASSLGTGTGELFF